This TCR beta chain was identified during a study of Ad26.COV2.S vaccination and SARS-CoV-2 variants. About the study: Administration of Ad26.COV2.S was intramuscular, either once or twice 56 days apart. Findings of the study overall: Possible underestimation of total T cell responses by the TCR breadth and depth analyses was noted. Recipients of vaccine and of placebo showed similar breadth of their non-spike TCR repertoires.

Between the trimmed V and J ends, which lost 9 bases and 4 bases, there was a span of 10 bases. Germline V lookup: CDR1 SNHLY, CDR2 FYNNEI. The CDR3 is 11 residues long. The treatment is: roughly 18 received Ad26.COV2.S at low or high dose, single or two shots; a few received placebo; per-sample allocation not given. Collection of samples fell on day 63 after the first vaccine or placebo injection. An Ad26 vector was used to express Wuhan-strain SARS-CoV-2 spike as the vaccine. Of note for this clone: Its antigen is undetermined.

Assay used: immunoSEQ multiplex PCR; TCRdb lists only in-frame clones, some missing. Of about 390,000 clones in the sample, around 85% were seen once. Here the sequenced sample was peripheral blood, taken in a trial of Ad26.COV2.S vaccine versus placebo. The V gene is TRBV2, the J gene TRBJ2-7, with D unresolved. The clonotype originates from a person aged 18-60 years who received the Ad26.COV2.S COVID-19 vaccine or a placebo. The CDR3 is CASTTEYEQYF. CDR3 nucleotides: TGTGCCAGTACTACGGAGTACGAGCAGTACTTC.